This TCR beta chain was documented in a study of beta chain features in type 1 diabetes. Germline V CDR1 and CDR2: SQVTM, ANQGSEA. V gave up 6 bases and J gave up 4 bases, with 24 bases separating them. CDR3 size: 16 residues. Findings of the study overall: TCRB CDR3s from Type 1 diabetes patients were moderately but significantly shorter in all four CD4+ subsets. When VDJ junctions were examined, type 1 diabetes patients showed fewer insertions and more deletions. When cDNA is sequenced, cells with high TCR expression could be over-represented.

This clone came up a few times. Antigen specificity is unknown. Reverse transcribing all isolated RNA meant expressed TCRB transcripts were sequenced. The table came from immunoSEQ multiplex PCR; TCRdb's copy has only in-frame clones and leaves some out. The table shows about 41,000 clones, with approximately 70% occurring only once. This TCR derives from a man under 40 with type 1 diabetes. Some clones in this sample may be carry-over from other donors' samples. The material sequenced was Tregs from blood. The gene calls are TRBV29-1 and TRBJ1-2; possibly TRBD1 for D (6 bases). CDR3 nucleotides: TGCAGCGTCCTCCTACCCCCGGGACACCCTAGCTATGGCTACACCTTC. It encodes CSVLLPPGHPSYGYTF.